The text below deals with one T cell receptor beta chain. Clones were sequenced by immunoSEQ multiplex PCR, and TCRdb holds only the in-frame ones, with some missing. The table records more than 550,000 clones, more than 70% of them present only once. These data belong to a study of shared T cell receptors in the human thymus. CDR3 length: 16 amino acids. From germline, CDR1 is SGHDN and CDR2 FVKESK. The V gene lost 2 bases and the J gene lost 0 bases, with 11 bases spanning the gap. This sample was shared with a second study, whose subject was human thymus T cells. Per that study: Those donating were healthy Finnish infants in corrective surgery for congenital heart defects. Thymic tissue was derived from resections collected during corrective heart surgery. Across thymic and blood repertoires, the usage of V and J genes appeared to be biased. Related research has reported that thymic repertoires overlap highly among unrelated individuals.

The sequence was obtained from a boy in the first two years of life with a congenital heart defect. V gene TRBV14 combines with J gene TRBJ2-4; tentative D call: TRBD1 (6 bases). Sequenced material: thymocytes. CDR3 amino acids: CASSQRQGLAKNIQYF. The CDR3 coding sequence is TGTGCCAGCAGCCAAAGGCAGGGGCTAGCCAAAAACATTCAGTACTTC.